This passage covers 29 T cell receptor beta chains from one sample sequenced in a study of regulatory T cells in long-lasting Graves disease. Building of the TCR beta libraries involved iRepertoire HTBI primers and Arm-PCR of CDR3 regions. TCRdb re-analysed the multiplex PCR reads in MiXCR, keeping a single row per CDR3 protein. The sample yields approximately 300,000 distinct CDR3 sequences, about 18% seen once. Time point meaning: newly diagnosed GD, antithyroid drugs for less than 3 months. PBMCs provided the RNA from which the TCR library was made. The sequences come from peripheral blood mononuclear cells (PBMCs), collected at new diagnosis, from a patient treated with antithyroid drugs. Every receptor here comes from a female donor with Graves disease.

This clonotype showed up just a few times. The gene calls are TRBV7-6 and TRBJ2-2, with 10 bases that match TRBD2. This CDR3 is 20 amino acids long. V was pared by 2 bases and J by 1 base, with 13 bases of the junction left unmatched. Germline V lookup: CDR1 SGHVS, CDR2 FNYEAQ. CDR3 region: CASSLSGGLAGAMNTGELFF. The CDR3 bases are TGTGCCAGCAGCTTATCGGGTGGGCTAGCGGGAGCGATGAACACCGGGGAGCTGTTTTTT.

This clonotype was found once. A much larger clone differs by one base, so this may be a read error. CDR3 sequence reads: CASSLFREGDSPLHF. CDR3 coding DNA: TGTGCCAGCAGTTTATTCCGCGAGGGGGATTCACCCCTCCACTTT. The chain employs TRBV27 and TRBJ1-6; possible D gene TRBD1, 6 bases. The CDR3 has 15 amino acids. CDR1 is MNHEY and CDR2 is SMNVEV in the germline V gene (reference sequence). Deletions cut 1 base from V and 8 bases from J, with 12 bases between.

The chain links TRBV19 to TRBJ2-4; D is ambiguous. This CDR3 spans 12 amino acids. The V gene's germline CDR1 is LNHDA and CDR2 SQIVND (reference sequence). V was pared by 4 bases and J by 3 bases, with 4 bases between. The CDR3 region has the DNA TGTGCCAGTAGTAGGCTCAAAAACATTCAGTACTTC. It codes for CASSRLKNIQYF.

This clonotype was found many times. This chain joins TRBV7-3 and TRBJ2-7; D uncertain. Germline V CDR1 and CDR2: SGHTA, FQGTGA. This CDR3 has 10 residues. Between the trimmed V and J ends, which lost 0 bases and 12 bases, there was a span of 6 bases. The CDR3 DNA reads TGTGCCAGCAGCTTAACTTGTGGGTACTTC. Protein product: CASSLTCGYF.

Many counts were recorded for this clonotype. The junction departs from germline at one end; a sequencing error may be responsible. CDR3 nucleotides: TGTGCCAGCAGCTTAGGCGTAAGCGGGAAGGTCTTC. It codes for CASSLGVSGKVF. V usage is TRBV7-9 and J usage is TRBJ2-1; 7 nucleotides line up with TRBD2. This CDR3 comprises 12 residues. CDR1 is SEHNR, CDR2 FQNEAQ, per germline (reference sequence).

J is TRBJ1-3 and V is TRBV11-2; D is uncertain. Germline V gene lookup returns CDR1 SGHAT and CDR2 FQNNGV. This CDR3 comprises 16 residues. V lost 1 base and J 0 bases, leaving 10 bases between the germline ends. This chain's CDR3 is CASSLGHGFSGNTIYF. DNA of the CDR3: TGTGCCAGCAGCTTAGGACACGGCTTCTCTGGAAACACCATATATTTT.

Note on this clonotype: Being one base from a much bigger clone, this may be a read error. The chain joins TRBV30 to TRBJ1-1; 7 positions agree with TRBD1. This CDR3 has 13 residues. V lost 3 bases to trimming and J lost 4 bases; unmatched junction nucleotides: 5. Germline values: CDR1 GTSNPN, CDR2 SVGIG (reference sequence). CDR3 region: CAWSRGAVTEAFF. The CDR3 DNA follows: TGTGCCTGGAGCAGGGGGGCTGTCACTGAAGCTTTCTTT.

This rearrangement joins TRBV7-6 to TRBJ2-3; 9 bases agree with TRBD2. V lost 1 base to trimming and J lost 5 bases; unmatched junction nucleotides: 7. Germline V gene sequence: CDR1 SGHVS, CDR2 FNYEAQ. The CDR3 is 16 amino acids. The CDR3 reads CASSLGAGGVGDTQYF. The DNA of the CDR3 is TGTGCCAGCAGCTTAGGAGCGGGAGGAGTGGGAGATACGCAGTATTTT.

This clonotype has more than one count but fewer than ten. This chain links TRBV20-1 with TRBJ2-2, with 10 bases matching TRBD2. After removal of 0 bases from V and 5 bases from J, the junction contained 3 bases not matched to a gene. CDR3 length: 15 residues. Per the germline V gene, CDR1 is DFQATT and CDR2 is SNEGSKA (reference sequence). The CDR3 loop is CSARELAGRTGELFF. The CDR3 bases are TGCAGTGCTAGAGAACTAGCGGGACGTACCGGGGAGCTGTTTTTT.

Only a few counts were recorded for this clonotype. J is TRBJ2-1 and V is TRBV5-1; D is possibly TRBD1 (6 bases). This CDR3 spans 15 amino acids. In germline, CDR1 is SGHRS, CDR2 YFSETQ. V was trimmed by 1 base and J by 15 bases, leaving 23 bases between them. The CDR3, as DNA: TGCGCCAGCAGCTTGTCGGTAGTTGACGGGCAGGGGCGGTTCTTC. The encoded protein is CASSLSVVDGQGRFF.

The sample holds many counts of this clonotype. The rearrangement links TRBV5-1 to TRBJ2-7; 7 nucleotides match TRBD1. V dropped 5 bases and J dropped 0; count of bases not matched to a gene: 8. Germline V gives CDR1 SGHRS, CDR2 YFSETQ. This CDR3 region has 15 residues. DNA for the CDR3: TGCGCCAGCAGAGAGGGGGCAGGCGTCTCCTACGAGCAGTACTTC. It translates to CASREGAGVSYEQYF.

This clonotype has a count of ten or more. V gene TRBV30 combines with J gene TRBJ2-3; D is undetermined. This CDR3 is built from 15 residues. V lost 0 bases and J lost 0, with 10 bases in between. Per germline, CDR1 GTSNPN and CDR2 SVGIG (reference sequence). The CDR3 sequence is CAWSVRPISTDTQYF. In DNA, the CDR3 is TGTGCCTGGAGTGTACGGCCTATTAGCACAGATACGCAGTATTTT.

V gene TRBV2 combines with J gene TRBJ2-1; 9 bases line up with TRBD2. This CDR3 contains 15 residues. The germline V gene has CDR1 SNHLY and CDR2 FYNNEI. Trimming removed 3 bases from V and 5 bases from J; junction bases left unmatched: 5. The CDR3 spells CASSDATSGNNEQFF. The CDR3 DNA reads TGTGCCAGCAGTGATGCGACTAGCGGCAACAATGAGCAGTTCTTC.

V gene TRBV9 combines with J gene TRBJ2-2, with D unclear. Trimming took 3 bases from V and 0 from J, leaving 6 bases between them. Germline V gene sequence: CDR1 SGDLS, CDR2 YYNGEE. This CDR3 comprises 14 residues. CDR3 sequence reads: CASSEGPNTGELFF. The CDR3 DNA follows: TGTGCCAGCAGCGAGGGCCCGAACACCGGGGAGCTGTTTTTT. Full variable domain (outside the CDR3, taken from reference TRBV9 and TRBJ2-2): DSGVTQTPKHLITATGQRVTLRCSPRSGDLSVYWYQQSLDQGLQFLIQYYNGEERAKGNILERFSAQQFPDLHSELNLSSLELGDSALYFCASSEGPNTGELFFGEGSRLTVL.

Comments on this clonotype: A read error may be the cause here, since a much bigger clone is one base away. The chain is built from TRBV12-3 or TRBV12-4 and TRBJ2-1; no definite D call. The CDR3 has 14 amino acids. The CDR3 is CASSASPSINGQFF. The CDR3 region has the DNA TGTGCCAGCAGCGCCTCCCCTAGTATCAATGGGCAGTTCTTC.

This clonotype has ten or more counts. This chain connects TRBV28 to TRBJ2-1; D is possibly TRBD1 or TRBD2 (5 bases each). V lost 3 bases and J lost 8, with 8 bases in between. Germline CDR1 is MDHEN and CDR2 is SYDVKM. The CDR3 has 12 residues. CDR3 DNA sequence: TGTGCCAGCAGTTTGAGGGGATATGAGCAGTTCTTC. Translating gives CASSLRGYEQFF.

The CDR3 loop reads CASSEWDSAINQPQHF. The CDR3 DNA is TGTGCCAGCAGTGAATGGGACAGCGCTATAAATCAGCCCCAGCATTTT. The rearrangement links TRBV6-2 or TRBV6-3 to TRBJ1-5, with 7 bases identical to TRBD1. Trimming at V came to 5 bases and at J to 4 bases, leaving 11 bases not matched to a gene. The germline gives CDR1 MNHEY, CDR2 SVGEGT. The CDR3 length is 16 residues.

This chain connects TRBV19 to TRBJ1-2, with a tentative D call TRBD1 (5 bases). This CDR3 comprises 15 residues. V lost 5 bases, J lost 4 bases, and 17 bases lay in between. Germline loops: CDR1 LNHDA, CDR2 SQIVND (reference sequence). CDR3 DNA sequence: TGTGCCAGTAGTTTACAATATGGGGGTAGCTATGGCTACACCTTC. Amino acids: CASSLQYGGSYGYTF.

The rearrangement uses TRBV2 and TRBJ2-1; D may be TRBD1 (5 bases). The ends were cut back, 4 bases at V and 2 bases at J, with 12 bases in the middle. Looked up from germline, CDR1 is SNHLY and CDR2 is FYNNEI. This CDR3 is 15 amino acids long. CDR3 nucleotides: TGTGCCAGCAGTGCCTCCGAAGGGGCCTACAATGAGCAGTTCTTC. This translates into CASSASEGAYNEQFF.

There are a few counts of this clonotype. The CDR3 sequence: CASSLTATSYEQYF. CDR3 nucleotides: TGTGCCAGCAGTTTGACAGCAACATCCTACGAGCAGTACTTC. The gene calls are TRBV27 and TRBJ2-7; D perhaps matches TRBD1 (5 bases). This CDR3 is 14 amino acids long. The germline V and J ends were trimmed by 3 bases and 1 base, with 10 bases remaining between them. CDR1 and CDR2 from the germline V gene are MNHEY and SMNVEV (reference sequence).

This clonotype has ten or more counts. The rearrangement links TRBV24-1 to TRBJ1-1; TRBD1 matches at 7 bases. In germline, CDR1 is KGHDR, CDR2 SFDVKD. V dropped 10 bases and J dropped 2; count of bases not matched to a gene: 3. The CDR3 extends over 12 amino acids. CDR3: CATRDSNTEAFF. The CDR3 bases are TGTGCCACGAGGGACAGCAACACTGAAGCTTTCTTT.

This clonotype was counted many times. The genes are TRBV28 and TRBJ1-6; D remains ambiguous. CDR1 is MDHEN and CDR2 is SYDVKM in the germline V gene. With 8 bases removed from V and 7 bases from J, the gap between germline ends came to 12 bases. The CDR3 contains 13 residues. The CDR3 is CASVLVLNSPLHF. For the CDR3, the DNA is TGTGCCAGCGTTCTGGTCTTGAATTCACCCCTCCACTTT. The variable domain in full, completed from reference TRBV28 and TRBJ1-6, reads DVKVTQSSRYLVKRTGEKVFLECVQDMDHENMFWYRQDPGLGLRLIYFSYDVKMKEKGDIPEGYSVSREKKERFSLILESASTNQTSMYLCASVLVLNSPLHFGNGTRLTVT.

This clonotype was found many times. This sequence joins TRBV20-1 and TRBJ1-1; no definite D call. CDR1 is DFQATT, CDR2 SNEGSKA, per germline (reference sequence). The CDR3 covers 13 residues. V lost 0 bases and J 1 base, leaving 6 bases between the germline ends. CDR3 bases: TGCAGTGCTAGAGATGGGCGGAACACTGAAGCTTTCTTT. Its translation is CSARDGRNTEAFF.

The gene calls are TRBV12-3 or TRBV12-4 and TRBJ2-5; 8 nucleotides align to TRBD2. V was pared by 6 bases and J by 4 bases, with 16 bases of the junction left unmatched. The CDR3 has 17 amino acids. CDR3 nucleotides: TGTGCCAGCAGACCGGCTCCGGGACTAGGGCGGATAGAGACCCAGTACTTC. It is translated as CASRPAPGLGRIETQYF.

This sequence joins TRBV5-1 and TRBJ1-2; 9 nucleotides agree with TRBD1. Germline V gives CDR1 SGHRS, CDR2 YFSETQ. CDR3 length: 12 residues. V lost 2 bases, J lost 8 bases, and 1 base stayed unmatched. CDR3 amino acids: CASSFGQGGYTF. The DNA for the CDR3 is TGCGCCAGCAGCTTTGGACAGGGGGGCTACACCTTC.

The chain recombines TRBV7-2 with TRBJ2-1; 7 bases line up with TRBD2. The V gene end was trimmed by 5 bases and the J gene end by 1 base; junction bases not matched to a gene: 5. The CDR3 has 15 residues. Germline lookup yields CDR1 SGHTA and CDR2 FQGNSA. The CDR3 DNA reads TGTGCCAGCAGCACCCGGACTAGTTCCTACAATGAGCAGTTCTTC. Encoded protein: CASSTRTSSYNEQFF.

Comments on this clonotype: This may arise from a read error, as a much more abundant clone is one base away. The CDR3 spells CAISETQLIEQFF. In DNA, the CDR3 is TGTGCCATCAGTGAAACACAACTGATTGAGCAGTTCTTC. This chain joins TRBV10-3 and TRBJ2-1; D gene ambiguous. Germline assignment: CDR1 ENHRY and CDR2 SYGVKD. V lost 3 bases, J lost 9 bases, and 12 bases lay in between. The CDR3 consists of 13 residues.

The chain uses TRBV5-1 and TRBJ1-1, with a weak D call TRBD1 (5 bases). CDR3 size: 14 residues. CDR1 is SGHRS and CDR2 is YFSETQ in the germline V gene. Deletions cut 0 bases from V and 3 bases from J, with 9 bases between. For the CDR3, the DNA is TGCGCCAGCAGCTTGGCAGGGTCCCACACTGAAGCTTTCTTT. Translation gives CASSLAGSHTEAFF.

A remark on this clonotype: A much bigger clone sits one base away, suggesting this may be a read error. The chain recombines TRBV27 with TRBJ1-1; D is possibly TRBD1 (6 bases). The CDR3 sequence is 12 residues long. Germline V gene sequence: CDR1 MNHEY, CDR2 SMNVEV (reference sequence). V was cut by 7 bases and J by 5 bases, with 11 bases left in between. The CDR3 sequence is CASKRGGTEAFF. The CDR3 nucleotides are TGTGCCAGCAAGAGGGGGGGAACTGAAGCTTTCTTT.